Below, 12 T cell receptor beta chains from the same sample are listed, as sequenced in a study of blood T cell repertoires in COVID-19. Assay: immunoSEQ multiplex PCR; the TCRdb copy retains only in-frame clones and omits some. The sample has roughly 160,000 clones; 70% to 90% are singletons. Sequenced: peripheral blood. Receptor source: a woman in her forties or fifties with COVID-19, enrolled during active disease.

This rearrangement joins TRBV27 to TRBJ1-5; D not resolved. The ends were cut back, 9 bases at V and 5 bases at J, with 20 bases in the middle. From germline, CDR1 is MNHEY and CDR2 SMNVEV (reference sequence). The CDR3 extends over 15 amino acids. This chain's CDR3 is CARILPVELYQPQHF. The DNA for the CDR3 is TGTGCCAGAATCCTTCCGGTAGAATTATATCAGCCCCAGCATTTT.

This chain uses TRBV19 with TRBJ1-1, with TRBD1 matching 10 bases. The J segment lost 1 base and the V segment lost 2 bases, leaving 10 bases of the junction unmatched. In germline, CDR1 is LNHDA, CDR2 SQIVND (reference sequence). CDR3 length equals 18 residues. CDR3 in amino acids: CASSIFPDRGPKNTEAFF. CDR3 coding DNA: TGTGCCAGTAGTATATTCCCAGACAGGGGGCCAAAGAACACTGAAGCTTTCTTT.

The rearrangement joins TRBV6-2 or TRBV6-3 to TRBJ2-1, with D possibly TRBD2 on 7 matching bases. The length of the CDR3 is 12 residues. Germline assignment: CDR1 MNHEY and CDR2 SVGEGT. Trimming took 6 bases from V and 16 from J, leaving 19 bases between them. The CDR3 sequence: CASSLMGGLQFF. The CDR3 nucleotides are TGTGCCAGCAGCCTAATGGGGGGGCTTCAATTCTTC.

This chain links TRBV28 with TRBJ1-5; 8 bases line up with TRBD1. The germline gives CDR1 MDHEN, CDR2 SYDVKM. This CDR3 has 14 amino acids. The ends lost 2 bases at V and 6 bases at J; junction bases unmatched: 3. The CDR3 spells CASSLRQGSQPQHF. The CDR3 DNA follows: TGTGCCAGCAGTTTAAGACAGGGGAGTCAGCCCCAGCATTTT.

This clone was detected a few times. V usage is TRBV11-3 and J usage is TRBJ2-1, with 8 bases that match TRBD2. CDR1 and CDR2 (germline): SGHNT, YENEEA. V lost 0 bases, J lost 9 bases, and 4 bases stayed unmatched. CDR3 length equals 14 residues. The CDR3, as DNA: TGTGCCAGCAGCTTAGACTGGACTAGCAGTGAGCAGTTCTTC. Protein product: CASSLDWTSSEQFF.

This chain joins TRBV14 and TRBJ2-1, with 7 bases fitting TRBD1. The CDR3 covers 15 residues. Germline V gene data show CDR1 as SGHDN and CDR2 as FVKESK. The V and J ends lost 1 base and 3 bases, in that order; junction bases with no gene match: 3. The CDR3 DNA reads TGTGCCAGCAGCCAAGGACAGGGCTACTACAATGAGCAGTTCTTC. It translates to CASSQGQGYYNEQFF.

The V gene is TRBV6-6, the J gene TRBJ2-5; TRBD1 matches at 8 bases. Per germline, CDR1 MNHNY and CDR2 SVGAGI (reference sequence). After removal of 6 bases from V and 2 bases from J, the junction contained 2 bases not matched to a gene. The CDR3 covers 13 residues. The CDR3 is CASRDRVQETQYF. DNA of the CDR3: TGTGCCAGCAGGGACAGGGTACAAGAGACCCAGTACTTC.

The CDR3 region is CASNRGTGATDTQYF. The CDR3, as DNA: TGTGCCAGCAACCGGGGGACAGGCGCCACAGATACGCAGTATTTT. V is TRBV6-5 and J is TRBJ2-3; 8 bases map to TRBD1. The CDR3 is made up of 15 amino acids. Germline CDR1 is MNHEY and CDR2 is SVGAGI. V trimming: 7 bases; J trimming: 2 bases; junction bases outside the gene matches: 8.

The rearrangement links TRBV7-2 to TRBJ2-3; weak D call: TRBD1 (6 bases). The germline gives CDR1 SGHTA, CDR2 FQGNSA. The CDR3 has 14 amino acids. Trimming cost V 2 bases and J 4 bases, with 10 bases left between them. Written as DNA, the CDR3 is TGTGCCAGCAGCTTAATACAGGGAGCAGATACGCAGTATTTT. The encoded protein is CASSLIQGADTQYF.

V and J are TRBV7-9 and TRBJ1-5, with 9 bases matching TRBD1. V lost 4 bases and J lost 2; bases outside the gene matches: 3. Germline assignment: CDR1 SEHNR and CDR2 FQNEAQ (reference sequence). The CDR3 extends over 15 amino acids. DNA for the CDR3: TGTGCCAGCAGCTCGACAGGGGGGGGCAATCAGCCCCAGCATTTT. It yields the protein CASSSTGGGNQPQHF.

The gene calls are TRBV7-5 and TRBJ2-5; the tabulated D call, TRBD1, remains unverified against the DNA. TRBV7-5 is a pseudogene segment. The length of the CDR3 is 16 residues. CDR3 protein: CARSLGLRGWQETQYF. In nucleotides, the CDR3 is TGTGCCAGAAGCTTAGGATTGAGGGGGTGGCAAGAGACCCAGTACTTC.

The gene calls are TRBV5-1 and TRBJ2-1; D is perhaps TRBD2 (7 bases). This CDR3 contains 15 residues. Germline lookup yields CDR1 SGHRS and CDR2 YFSETQ. V shed 1 base and J shed 6 bases, with 14 bases lying between them. The CDR3 coding sequence is TGCGCCAGCAGCTTGTCGGGGGGCTGGTTCAATGAGCAGTTCTTC. Its protein is CASSLSGGWFNEQFF. The whole variable domain, remainder taken from reference TRBV5-1 and TRBJ2-1, is KAGVTQTPRYLIKTRGQQVTLSCSPISGHRSVSWYQQTPGQGLQFLFEYFSETQRNKGNFPGRFSGRQFSNSRSEMNVSTLELGDSALYLCASSLSGGWFNEQFFGPGTRLTVL.